Listed below are T cell receptor beta chains from one sample, sequenced in a study of blood T cell repertoires in COVID-19. Generated by immunoSEQ multiplex PCR, the TCRdb table keeps only in-frame clones and is missing some. Of around 62,000 clones in the sample, about 94% were seen once. Sequenced: peripheral blood. These receptor sequences come from a man aged 70 or older with active COVID-19. Both conserved end residues are part of each CDR3. D genes are given only for firm matches. Clone size is stated in some rows and not others, as once, few, many or a class when expanded.

j_gene,d_gene,v_gene,abundance,CDR3nt,CDR3aa
TRBJ2-2,-,TRBV7-6,-,TGTGCCAGCAATGCGCTTACGAACACCGGGGAGCTGTTTTTT,CASNALTNTGELFF
TRBJ2-1,-,TRBV27,-,TGTGCCAGCAGTTCCCCCAGGGTTGCCTACAATGAGCAGTTCTTC,CASSSPRVAYNEQFF
TRBJ1-2,TRBD1,TRBV6-5,once,TGTGCCAGCAGGCTGACAGGGGGCGATGGCTACACCTTC,CASRLTGGDGYTF
TRBJ1-5,-,TRBV3-1/TRBV3-2,-,TGTGCCAGCAGCCAAGATTCTCCTGGACAGCTTATCAATCAGCCCCAGCATTTT,CASSQDSPGQLINQPQHF
TRBJ2-3,TRBD2,TRBV9,-,TGTGCCAGCAGCGAACACCCTCCCTTAGCGGGGACTAGCACAGATACGCAGTATTTT,CASSEHPPLAGTSTDTQYF
TRBJ2-7,TRBD2,TRBV6-2/TRBV6-3,once,TGTGCCAGCAGTTTGACCGCGGGGGGGCGTTACGAGCAGTACTTC,CASSLTAGGRYEQYF
TRBJ2-1,-,TRBV6-2/TRBV6-3,-,TGTGCCAGCAGTGCAAGCCGGGGGATTGAGCAGTTCTTC,CASSASRGIEQFF
TRBJ2-2,TRBD1,TRBV5-1,-,TGCGCCAGCAGCTTGGCGGGACAGGGGTTTGGCACCGGGGAGCTGTTTTTT,CASSLAGQGFGTGELFF
TRBJ2-5,-,TRBV10-3,-,TGTGCCATCGGGGAGGGGGGGCACGAGACCCAGTACTTC,CAIGEGGHETQYF
TRBJ1-1,-,TRBV18,-,TGTGCCAGCTCACCTCAGGGTATGAACACTGAAGCTTTCTTT,CASSPQGMNTEAFF
TRBJ2-3,TRBD1,TRBV19,-,TGTGCCAGTAGTACATGGGACAGCCCCAGCACAGATACGCAGTATTTT,CASSTWDSPSTDTQYF
TRBJ2-1,TRBD2,TRBV10-3,-,TGTGCCATCAGTGTTGGCGGGGGGCCTAGCTCCTACAATGAGCAGTTCTTC,CAISVGGGPSSYNEQFF
TRBJ2-5,TRBD2,TRBV14,-,TGTGCCAGCAGCTACCTTAGCGGGGAAATAGAGACCCAGTACTTC,CASSYLSGEIETQYF
TRBJ2-1,TRBD1,TRBV6-2/TRBV6-3,once,TGTGCCAGCAGTTACGACGGGACAGGGTCTTACAATGAGCAGTTCTTC,CASSYDGTGSYNEQFF
TRBJ1-1,-,TRBV10-3,-,TGTGCCATCAGCGGGGGGAACACTGAAGCTTTCTTT,CAISGGNTEAFF
TRBJ1-5,-,TRBV7-9,-,TGTGCCAGCAGCTTACTGCAGGGCCAGCCCCAGCATTTT,CASSLLQGQPQHF
TRBJ2-1,-,TRBV9,-,TGTGCCAGCAGCGTAGTTCCAGTCTCCTACAATGAGCAGTTCTTC,CASSVVPVSYNEQFF
TRBJ2-3,-,TRBV6-5,-,TGTGCCAGCGGGCCCACAGATACGCAGTATTTT,CASGPTDTQYF
TRBJ2-1,-,TRBV7-2,-,TGTGCCAGCAGCTCCATGAGGCTAGCGACTGAGCAGTTCTTC,CASSSMRLATEQFF
TRBJ1-5,TRBD1,TRBV6-5,-,TGTGCCAGCAAGCCGGGACAGATTAGCAATCAGCCCCAGCATTTT,CASKPGQISNQPQHF
TRBJ2-1,-,TRBV12-1,-,TGTGCCAGCAAAAATCTCCGTCGTGACGGGTTCAATGAGCAGTTCTTC,CASKNLRRDGFNEQFF
TRBJ2-1,TRBD1,TRBV18,once,TGTGCCAGCTCACAGGGCTGGGACAGGGCAAATGAGCAGTTCTTC,CASSQGWDRANEQFF
TRBJ1-5,-,TRBV7-8,-,TGTGCCAGCAGCTCCCACCGAGGGCCCCAGCATTTT,CASSSHRGPQHF
TRBJ1-6,-,TRBV11-2,-,TGTGCCAGCAGCTTAGGGCAAGGGAGTTCACCCCTCCACTTT,CASSLGQGSSPLHF
TRBJ1-5,-,TRBV5-1,-,TGCGCCAGCAGCTTGTTTCAGGGGTTATGGGTCAGTCAGCCCCAGCATTTT,CASSLFQGLWVSQPQHF
TRBJ2-2,-,TRBV5-4,-,TGTGCCAGCAGCTTGAGGGGGAGCACCGGGGAGCTGTTTTTT,CASSLRGSTGELFF
TRBJ2-5,TRBD2,TRBV9,once,TGTGCCAGCAGCGTAGAGGCGGGCGGGGGTGAGACCCAGTACTTC,CASSVEAGGGETQYF
TRBJ1-5,TRBD1,TRBV6-1,-,TGTGCCAGCAGTGAATTAGTCGGACAGGGGGCAAATCAGCCCCAGCATTTT,CASSELVGQGANQPQHF
TRBJ2-1,TRBD1,TRBV7-2,-,TGTGCCAGCAGAAAAGGGACAGGGTATGAGAATGAGCAGTTCTTC,CASRKGTGYENEQFF
TRBJ1-1,TRBD1,TRBV4-1,-,TGCGCCAGCAGCCATGACCGGGACAGCATGAACACTGAAGCTTTCTTT,CASSHDRDSMNTEAFF
TRBJ1-1,TRBD1,TRBV14,-,TGTGCCAGCAGCACGGACAGGGTACGGGCTTTCTTT,CASSTDRVRAFF
TRBJ1-5,-,TRBV9,-,TGTGCCAGCAGCCCGGGGAGCAATCAGCCCCAGCATTTT,CASSPGSNQPQHF
TRBJ2-5,-,TRBV18,-,TGTGCCAGCGAGTCGAAAGAGACCCAGTACTTC,CASESKETQYF
TRBJ2-1,TRBD1,TRBV5-1,-,TGCGCCAGCAGCCGAGCCGGGACAGGGGAATACAATGAGCAGTTCTTC,CASSRAGTGEYNEQFF
TRBJ1-3,-,TRBV7-9,-,TGTGCCAGCAGCTTTGGCTCTGACTCCCTATATTTT,CASSFGSDSLYF
TRBJ2-3,-,TRBV7-7,-,TGTGCTAGCAGCTTAACAGGAGGCACAGATACGCAGTATTTT,CASSLTGGTDTQYF